This T cell receptor (beta chain) was retrieved from a study of blood T cell repertoires in COVID-19. Study-level information: The cDNA or gDNA used as material had been derived from T cells, B-cell-depleted T cells, or PBMCs.

This clone was picked up a small number of times. This table comes from immunoSEQ multiplex PCR, and its TCRdb copy is limited to in-frame clones, with some not included. Counted here are some 80,000 clones, around 80% occurring once; the ten biggest clones make up more than 5%. CDR3 size: 16 residues. Germline CDR1 and CDR2: MNHNY and SVGAGI (reference sequence). Trimming removed 6 bases at V and 2 bases at J, with 17 bases between. The chain carries TRBV6-6 and TRBJ1-5; D is uncertain. The sequence derives from a man aged 55 to 70 with active or convalescent COVID-19. What was sequenced was peripheral blood. This chain's CDR3 is CASRHGPGARNQPQHF. The CDR3 nucleotides read TGTGCCAGCAGGCACGGACCGGGAGCGCGCAATCAGCCCCAGCATTTT.